This entry features one TCR beta chain sequence. This entry belongs to a study of blood T cell repertoires in COVID-19. Study-level information: PBMCs, B-cell-depleted T cells, or T cells were the source of the cDNA or gDNA that made up the material.

Looked up from germline, CDR1 is SGHTA and CDR2 is FQGNSA. The CDR3 spans 15 residues. Trimming took 5 bases from V and 2 from J, leaving 13 bases between them. Using immunoSEQ multiplex PCR, the repertoire was profiled, and TCRdb retains in-frame clones only, with some absent. This table has 150,000 to 250,000 clones, 82% appearing once. Material for sequencing was PBMCs or T cells enriched from blood (not recorded which). This clonotype was obtained from a man in his forties or fifties who had recovered from COVID-19. This sequence joins TRBV7-2 and TRBJ1-5; weak D call: TRBD1 (5 bases). The CDR3 nucleotides read TGTGCCAGCAGCACACAGGCGTCTGGCAATCAGCCCCAGCATTTT. Protein: CASSTQASGNQPQHF.